Reported below is one TCR beta chain. These data come from a study of blood T cell repertoires in COVID-19. Study background: Samples representing acute and convalescent COVID-19 were sourced from the United States, Italy and Spain.

In the authors' methods: Estimates of nucleated cell counts were drawn from the amplification of reference gene primers. Clones were read by immunoSEQ multiplex PCR, and TCRdb kept only the in-frame ones, dropping some. The V and J calls and clone size come from that table; D and trimming were worked out from the DNA. The sample holds about 280,000 clones, around 87% seen once. The CDR3 runs to 14 residues. The V end was cut by 4 bases, the J end by 2 bases, with 11 bases between. CDR1 is GTSNPN, CDR2 SVGIG, per germline (reference sequence). This chain connects TRBV30 to TRBJ2-2; D is perhaps TRBD2 (6 bases). This clonotype originated in a young woman with acute COVID-19. Sequencing used PBMCs or T cells enriched from blood (not recorded which). The CDR3 coding sequence is TGTGCCTGGACGAGGGCGGGAAACACCGGGGAGCTGTTTTTT. It codes for CAWTRAGNTGELFF.